The rows below give T cell receptor beta chains drawn from one sample of a study of shared clonotypes between healthy human individuals. Here immunoSEQ multiplex PCR was the method, and the copy in TCRdb shows in-frame clones only, minus some. The sample has 500,000 to 550,000 clones; around 95% are singletons. Input material: naive CD4+ T cells sorted from blood. The source is a woman between 25 and 40 years old in good health. CDR3s include the opening cysteine and the closing phenylalanine or tryptophan. A D gene is named only where the DNA matches it firmly. Expanded clones get a size class; other rows say once, few or many, or leave the size out.

TRBD2	13	TRBJ2-1	TRBV2	-	CASTRLAGDEQFF	TGTGCCAGCACTCGGCTAGCGGGAGATGAGCAGTTCTTC
-	12	TRBJ1-2	TRBV2	few	CASSELGEGYTF	TGTGCCAGCAGTGAACTAGGGGAGGGCTACACCTTC
-	15	TRBJ1-3	TRBV30	-	CAWHRPATSGNTIYF	TGTGCCTGGCACCGACCGGCCACCTCTGGAAACACCATATATTTT
TRBD1	14	TRBJ1-2	TRBV10-2	-	CASSVRTGGDGYTF	TGCGCCAGCAGTGTGCGGACAGGGGGTGATGGCTACACCTTC
TRBD1	14	TRBJ2-5	TRBV5-1	-	CASAAGQVQETQYF	TGCGCCAGCGCCGCCGGACAGGTCCAAGAGACCCAGTACTTC
TRBD1	15	TRBJ1-3	TRBV9	-	CASSVGTGAGNTIYF	TGTGCCAGCAGCGTGGGGACAGGGGCTGGAAACACCATATATTTT
-	12	TRBJ1-2	TRBV6-1	-	CASSERAYGYTF	TGTGCCAGCAGTGAACGGGCTTATGGCTACACCTTC
-	13	TRBJ2-7	TRBV5-1	few	CASSLDPSYEQYF	TGCGCCAGCAGCTTGGACCCCTCCTACGAGCAGTACTTC
TRBD1	20	TRBJ1-1	TRBV4-1	-	CASSQYTPNLGNRGRTEAFF	TGCGCCAGCAGCCAATATACTCCCAACCTCGGGAACAGGGGGAGGACTGAAGCTTTCTTT
-	15	TRBJ2-5	TRBV7-2	-	CASSLGSGTQETQYF	TGTGCCAGCAGCTTAGGTTCAGGGACCCAAGAGACCCAGTACTTC
-	13	TRBJ2-5	TRBV28	-	CASSPRSEETQYF	TGTGCCAGCAGTCCTAGAAGCGAAGAGACCCAGTACTTC
TRBD1	16	TRBJ1-4	TRBV4-1	-	CASSRPLRDSNEKLFF	TGCGCCAGCAGCCGCCCCCTCCGGGACAGTAATGAAAAACTGTTTTTT
TRBD1	13	TRBJ2-7	TRBV19	-	CASSTGGRYEQYF	TGTGCCAGTAGTACAGGGGGAAGGTACGAGCAGTACTTC
TRBD1	15	TRBJ2-7	TRBV27	-	CASAPRRDRTYEQYF	TGTGCCAGCGCCCCGAGACGGGACAGAACCTACGAGCAGTACTTC
-	14	TRBJ2-2	TRBV27	-	CASSTPLLTGELFF	TGTGCCAGCAGCACCCCTTTACTCACCGGGGAGCTGTTTTTT
-	16	TRBJ2-7	TRBV19	-	CASSTGTYFSSYEQYF	TGTGCCAGTAGTACAGGGACTTACTTCAGCTCCTACGAGCAGTACTTC
TRBD2	14	TRBJ2-3	TRBV5-1	-	CASSLVAGADTQYF	TGCGCCAGCAGCTTGGTTGCGGGGGCAGATACGCAGTATTTT
-	17	TRBJ2-7	TRBV27	-	CASSSTPTTSGYYEQYF	TGTGCCAGCAGTTCCACCCCAACTACGAGCGGGTACTACGAGCAGTACTTC
-	12	TRBJ1-2	TRBV5-4	-	CASSFLNYGYTF	TGTGCCAGCAGCTTTTTAAACTATGGCTACACCTTC
-	13	TRBJ2-7	TRBV28	-	CASSLAQTYEQYF	TGTGCCAGCAGCCTAGCGCAAACCTACGAGCAGTACTTC
TRBD1	13	TRBJ1-2	TRBV7-9	-	CASSGQGRDGYTF	TGTGCCAGCAGTGGACAGGGGAGGGATGGCTACACCTTC
TRBD2	14	TRBJ2-7	TRBV5-1	-	CASSPAGGPYEQYF	TGCGCCAGCAGCCCAGCGGGAGGGCCCTACGAGCAGTACTTC
TRBD2	14	TRBJ2-7	TRBV5-1	-	CASSLREGSDEQYF	TGCGCCAGCAGCTTGCGGGAGGGTAGTGACGAGCAGTACTTC
TRBD2	15	TRBJ2-7	TRBV5-8	-	CASSLGAGDLYEQYF	TGTGCCAGCAGCTTGGGAGCGGGAGATCTCTACGAGCAGTACTTC
-	13	TRBJ2-3	TRBV4-1	-	CASSQDPGDTQYF	TGCGCCAGCAGCCAAGACCCCGGGGATACGCAGTATTTT
TRBD1	14	TRBJ2-7	TRBV5-1	-	CASSFGTGGYEQYF	TGCGCCAGCAGCTTCGGGACAGGGGGTTACGAGCAGTACTTC
TRBD2	16	TRBJ2-5	TRBV5-1	-	CASSSGTSLVQETQYF	TGCGCCAGCAGCTCCGGGACTAGTTTGGTCCAAGAGACCCAGTACTTC
-	13	TRBJ1-1	TRBV5-1	-	CASNENRDTEAFF	TGCGCCAGCAACGAGAACAGGGACACTGAAGCTTTCTTT
-	15	TRBJ1-2	TRBV5-1	-	CASSLSGGSPNGYTF	TGCGCCAGCAGCTTGTCTGGGGGTTCACCAAATGGCTACACCTTC
-	14	TRBJ1-1	TRBV27	-	CASSRGRGAPEAFF	TGTGCCAGCAGTAGGGGTCGGGGGGCTCCTGAAGCTTTCTTT
-	14	TRBJ1-1	TRBV27	-	CASTGTGADTEAFF	TGTGCCAGCACCGGCACGGGGGCAGACACTGAAGCTTTCTTT
TRBD2	16	TRBJ2-7	TRBV5-1	-	CASSLGGTSGSYEQYF	TGCGCCAGCAGCTTGGGAGGGACTAGCGGGAGTTACGAGCAGTACTTC
-	15	TRBJ2-3	TRBV7-3	-	CASSRDRTSTDTQYF	TGTGCCAGCAGCCGGGATCGAACTAGCACAGATACGCAGTATTTT
TRBD2	18	TRBJ2-7	TRBV27	-	CASSPKAGLAGLPYEQYF	TGTGCCAGCAGCCCTAAGGCAGGACTAGCGGGACTTCCCTACGAGCAGTACTTC
TRBD2	14	TRBJ2-1	TRBV6-6	-	CASNPSGTYNEQFF	TGTGCCAGCAATCCTAGCGGGACCTACAATGAGCAGTTCTTC
TRBD2	15	TRBJ2-7	TRBV7-9	-	CASSPPSGLAYEQYF	TGTGCCAGCAGCCCTCCCTCGGGACTAGCCTACGAGCAGTACTTC
-	14	TRBJ1-4	TRBV5-4	-	CASSRGSTNEKLFF	TGTGCCAGCAGCCGGGGGTCTACTAATGAAAAACTGTTTTTT
-	15	TRBJ2-7	TRBV9	-	CASSVGGDSSYEQYF	TGTGCCAGCAGCGTTGGAGGGGATAGCTCCTACGAGCAGTACTTC
-	13	TRBJ1-1	TRBV6-5	-	CASSSAGNTEAFF	TGTGCCAGCAGTTCTGCCGGGAACACTGAAGCTTTCTTT
-	13	TRBJ1-1	TRBV19	-	CASSISGGSEAFF	TGTGCCAGTAGTATATCTGGGGGTTCTGAAGCTTTCTTT
TRBD1	16	TRBJ2-2	TRBV4-1	-	CASKLRQGTQAGELFF	TGCGCCAGCAAGCTGAGACAGGGTACACAGGCCGGGGAGCTGTTTTTT